This T cell receptor beta chain was recorded in a study of T cells in Graves' hyperthyroidism and ophthalmopathy. Study summary: Sampling of peripheral blood happened at initial diagnosis, prior to any treatment.

Amplified TCR beta CDR3 regions came from RNA transcripts. HTBI primers were used for first-round RT-PCR of the TCR CDR3. A single record per CDR3 protein comes from TCRdb applying MiXCR to the multiplex PCR reads. This sample has around 300,000 distinct CDR3 sequences, with roughly 22% found just once. Patients were excluded for uncontrolled infection, other autoimmune disease, pregnancy or lactation. Regarding the study as a whole: Researchers found most expanded thyroid clonotypes above 0.001 in blood as well. Before onset, by a median of about seven months, the model predicted ophthalmopathy.

This clonotype has a count of ten or more. Its matching antigen is unknown. Between the trimmed V and J ends, which lost 5 bases and 0 bases, there was a span of 13 bases. CDR3 length equals 14 residues. Germline V lookup: CDR1 DFQATT, CDR2 SNEGSKA (reference sequence). This rearrangement joins TRBV20-1 to TRBJ1-1, with D uncertain. The receptor's source is a man aged 25-45 years with Graves' ophthalmopathy. The sequencing input was blood. This chain's CDR3 is CSAGLTAMNTEAFF. Here the CDR3 DNA reads TGCAGTGCTGGATTAACAGCTATGAACACTGAAGCTTTCTTT.